One sample yielded the 16 T cell receptor beta chains listed below, sequenced in a study of cytomegalovirus exposure and HLA in healthy donors. Both 60 Vbeta primers and 13 Jbeta primers went into the PCR. Generated by immunoSEQ multiplex PCR, the TCRdb table keeps only in-frame clones and is missing some. The table lists around 140,000 clones, 85% to 90% of them singletons. The sequencing input was PBMCs. These receptors all come from a woman aged 25 to 39 in good health and CMV-seronegative.

The gene calls are TRBV27 and TRBJ2-1, with 13 nucleotides matching TRBD2. Germline values: CDR1 MNHEY, CDR2 SMNVEV (reference sequence). After removal of 4 bases from V and 2 bases from J, the junction contained 2 bases not matched to a gene. The CDR3 extends over 16 amino acids. CDR3 coding DNA: TGTGCCAGCAGTTACACTAGCGGGGGGGCCTACAATGAGCAGTTCTTC. Translating gives CASSYTSGGAYNEQFF.

With respect to this clone: Relative to the germline gene, one junction end is altered; a read error may explain this. The J gene is TRBJ2-3, the V gene TRBV7-9; 9 nucleotides match TRBD1. The CDR3 spans 16 residues. Germline assignment: CDR1 SEHNR and CDR2 FQNEAQ (reference sequence). The CDR3 coding sequence is TGTGCCAGCAGCCCAAGAGAGGGACAGGGCACGGATACGCAGTATTTT. Translation gives CASSPREGQGTDTQYF.

The chain joins TRBV19 to TRBJ1-2; 8 bases map to TRBD1. CDR3 length equals 15 residues. Germline V gene data show CDR1 as LNHDA and CDR2 as SQIVND (reference sequence). V was clipped by 4 bases and J by 2 bases; unmatched bases: 6. The CDR3 is CASSNQDRGNYGYTF. The CDR3 DNA reads as TGTGCCAGTAGTAACCAAGACAGGGGAAACTATGGCTACACCTTC.

Comments on this clone: A junction end diverges from the germline sequence, so it may reflect a read error. The J gene is TRBJ2-1, the V gene TRBV30; perhaps TRBD2 as D (5 bases). Per germline, CDR1 GTSNPN and CDR2 SVGIG (reference sequence). CDR3 length: 15 amino acids. For the CDR3, the DNA is TGTGCCTGGACGCCTCTAGCCCTTCCCTATAATGAGCAGTTCTTC. Its translation is CAWTPLALPYNEQFF.

The J gene is TRBJ1-4, the V gene TRBV5-7; 7 nucleotides line up with TRBD1. TRBV5-7 counts as an open reading frame of uncertain function. The CDR3 spans 19 residues. After removal of 8 bases from V and 0 bases from J, the junction contained 19 bases not matched to a gene. The CDR3, as DNA: TGTGCCAGGCGGCATGACAGGGTAACACCTTCGACAACTAATGAAAAACTGTTTTTT. Protein sequence: CARRHDRVTPSTTNEKLFF.

The chain recombines TRBV28 with TRBJ2-5; 9 bases agree with TRBD2. J was trimmed by 1 base and V by 2 bases; bases with no gene match: 5. This CDR3 comprises 16 residues. CDR1 MDHEN and CDR2 SYDVKM come from the germline V gene. The CDR3 is CASSLGTSGFQETQYF. CDR3 DNA: TGTGCCAGCAGTTTAGGAACTAGCGGGTTCCAAGAGACCCAGTACTTC.

The chain couples TRBV5-4 to TRBJ2-5, with 9 bases matching TRBD2. This CDR3 has 14 amino acids. V lost 2 bases to trimming and J lost 5 bases; unmatched junction nucleotides: 4. Germline V gene lookup returns CDR1 SGHNT and CDR2 YYREEE (reference sequence). The CDR3 sequence is CASSFGLARETQYF. The CDR3, as DNA: TGTGCCAGCAGCTTTGGACTAGCGCGGGAGACCCAGTACTTC.

V usage is TRBV27 and J usage is TRBJ2-7; 13 bases align to TRBD2. The J segment lost 1 base and the V segment lost 5 bases, leaving 2 bases of the junction unmatched. The germline CDR1 and CDR2 sequences are MNHEY and SMNVEV (reference sequence). The CDR3 contains 15 residues. The CDR3 DNA reads as TGTGCCAGCAGTCGGGGACTAGCGGGGTCCTACGAGCAGTACTTC. This translates into CASSRGLAGSYEQYF.

The chain carries TRBV6-5 and TRBJ1-2; 8 nucleotides line up with TRBD1. Germline-derived CDR1 and CDR2 are MNHEY and SVGAGI. V lost 5 bases to trimming and J lost 4 bases; unmatched junction nucleotides: 3. The CDR3 is made up of 13 amino acids. For the CDR3, the DNA is TGTGCCAGCAGTCAGACAGGGGCCTATGGCTACACCTTC. Its protein is CASSQTGAYGYTF.

The V and J genes are TRBV27 and TRBJ2-5, with a possible D match to TRBD1 (6 bases). The CDR3 sequence is 15 residues long. V lost 4 bases and J 1 base, leaving 13 bases between the germline ends. Germline V gives CDR1 MNHEY, CDR2 SMNVEV (reference sequence). The CDR3 loop reads CASSSRVRGQETQYF. DNA for the CDR3: TGTGCCAGCAGTTCTCGTGTCAGGGGCCAAGAGACCCAGTACTTC.

This sequence joins TRBV4-2 and TRBJ2-7, with 11 bases identical to TRBD1. V shed 3 bases, J shed 7 bases, and the junction held 11 bases outside the gene matches. CDR1 is LGHNA, CDR2 YNFKEQ, per germline. The CDR3 covers 16 residues. CDR3 nucleotide sequence: TGTGCCAGCAGCCATCACCTGGACAGGGGGCTGGGGGAGCAGTACTTC. It yields the protein CASSHHLDRGLGEQYF.

V and J are TRBV2 and TRBJ2-1; D possibly corresponds to TRBD2 (6 bases). CDR1 and CDR2 from the germline V gene are SNHLY and FYNNEI. V was trimmed by 7 bases and J by 2 bases, leaving 9 bases between them. The CDR3 extends over 13 amino acids. CDR3 loop: CASMRGTYNEQFF. The CDR3 DNA reads as TGTGCCAGCATGCGGGGCACCTACAATGAGCAGTTCTTC.

V usage is TRBV28 and J usage is TRBJ1-4; possible D gene TRBD1, 5 bases. CDR1 and CDR2 (germline): MDHEN, SYDVKM. The CDR3 is made up of 13 amino acids. The germline V and J ends were trimmed by 10 bases and 8 bases, with 17 bases remaining between them. CDR3 sequence reads: CATWGVPGEKLFF. The CDR3 nucleotides read TGTGCCACCTGGGGGGTCCCTGGCGAAAAACTGTTTTTT.

The chain carries TRBV5-1 and TRBJ2-1, with TRBD1 matching 9 bases. V lost 4 bases to trimming and J lost 9 bases; unmatched junction nucleotides: 8. The CDR3 is 14 amino acids. The germline V gene has CDR1 SGHRS and CDR2 YFSETQ. The CDR3 loop is CASSTGTGLGEQFF. The CDR3 DNA reads as TGCGCCAGCAGCACCGGGACAGGGCTCGGTGAGCAGTTCTTC.

A single count supports this clone. The chain carries TRBV19 and TRBJ1-5; no clear D gene. Germline V CDR1 and CDR2: LNHDA, SQIVND (reference sequence). Trimming took off 2 bases at V and 5 bases at J, with 10 bases between the two ends. The CDR3 runs 14 residues. The CDR3 here is CASSIMGGDQPQHF. For the CDR3, the DNA is TGTGCCAGTAGTATAATGGGCGGGGATCAGCCCCAGCATTTT.

This clone came up a few times. The rearrangement joins TRBV4-2 to TRBJ2-2; 8 bases map to TRBD2. Germline values: CDR1 LGHNA, CDR2 YNFKEQ. The CDR3 is made up of 16 amino acids. With 0 bases clipped from V and 5 bases from J, the junction kept 5 bases outside the gene matches. The CDR3 here is CASSQEVAGRTGELFF. CDR3 in DNA: TGTGCCAGCAGCCAAGAGGTAGCGGGAAGGACCGGGGAGCTGTTTTTT.